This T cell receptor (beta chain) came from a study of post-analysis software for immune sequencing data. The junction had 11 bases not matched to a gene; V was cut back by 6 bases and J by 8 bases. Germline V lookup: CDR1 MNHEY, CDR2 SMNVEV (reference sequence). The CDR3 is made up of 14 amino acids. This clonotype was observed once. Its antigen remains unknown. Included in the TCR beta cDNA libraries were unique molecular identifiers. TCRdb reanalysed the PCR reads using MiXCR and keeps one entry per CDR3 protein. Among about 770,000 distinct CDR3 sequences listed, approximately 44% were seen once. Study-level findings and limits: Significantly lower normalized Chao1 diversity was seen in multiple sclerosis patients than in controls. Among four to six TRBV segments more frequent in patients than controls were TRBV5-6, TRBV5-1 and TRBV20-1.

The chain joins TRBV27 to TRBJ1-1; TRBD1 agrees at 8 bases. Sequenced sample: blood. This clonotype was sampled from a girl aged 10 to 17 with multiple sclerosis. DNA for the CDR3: TGTGCCAGCAGCAGATACGGACAGGGAGAAGAAGCTTTCTTT. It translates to CASSRYGQGEEAFF.